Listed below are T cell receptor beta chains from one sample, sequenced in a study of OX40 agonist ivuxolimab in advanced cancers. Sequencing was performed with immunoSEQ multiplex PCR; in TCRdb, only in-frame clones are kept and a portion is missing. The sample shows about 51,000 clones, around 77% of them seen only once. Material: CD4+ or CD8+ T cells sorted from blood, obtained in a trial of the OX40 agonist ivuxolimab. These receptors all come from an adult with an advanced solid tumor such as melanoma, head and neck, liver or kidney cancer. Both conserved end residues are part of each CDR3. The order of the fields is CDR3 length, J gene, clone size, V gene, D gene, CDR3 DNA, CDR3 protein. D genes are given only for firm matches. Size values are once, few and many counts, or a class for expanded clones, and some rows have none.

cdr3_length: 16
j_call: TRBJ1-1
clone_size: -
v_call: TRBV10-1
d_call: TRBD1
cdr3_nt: TGCGCCAGCAGTGGAGGTCCAGGGGGGAAAGACACTGAAGCTTTCTTT
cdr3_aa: CASSGGPGGKDTEAFF

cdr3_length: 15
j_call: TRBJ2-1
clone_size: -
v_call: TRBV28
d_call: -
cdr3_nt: TGTGCCAGCAGTTTAGAGGGGACCCTGTACAATGAGCAGTTCTTC
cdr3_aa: CASSLEGTLYNEQFF

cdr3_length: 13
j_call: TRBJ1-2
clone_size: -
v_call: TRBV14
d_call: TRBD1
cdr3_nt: TGTGCCAGCAGCCAGGACAGGATTTATGGCTACACCTTC
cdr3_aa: CASSQDRIYGYTF

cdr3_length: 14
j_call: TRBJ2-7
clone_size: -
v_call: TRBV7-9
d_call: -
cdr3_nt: TGTGCCAGCAGCTTCGGGGGAAAAATCTACGAGCAGTACTTC
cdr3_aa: CASSFGGKIYEQYF

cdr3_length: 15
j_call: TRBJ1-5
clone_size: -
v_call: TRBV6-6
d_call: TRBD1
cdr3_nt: TGTGCCAGCACCCAGGGGGCGGGAGGCAATCAGCCCCAGCATTTT
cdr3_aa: CASTQGAGGNQPQHF

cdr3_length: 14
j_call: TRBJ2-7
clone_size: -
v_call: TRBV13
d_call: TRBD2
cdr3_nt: TGTGCCAGCAGCTGGAGCGGGAGGGCCTACGAGCAGTACTTC
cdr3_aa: CASSWSGRAYEQYF

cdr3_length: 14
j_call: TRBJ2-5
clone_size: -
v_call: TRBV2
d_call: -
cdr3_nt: TGTGCCAGCTCTAGGGTTGGTGGAGCAGAGACCCAGTACTTC
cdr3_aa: CASSRVGGAETQYF

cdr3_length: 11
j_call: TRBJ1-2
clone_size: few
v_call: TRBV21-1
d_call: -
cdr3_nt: TGTGCCAGTGGGGAGGCCTATGGCTACACCTTC
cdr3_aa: CASGEAYGYTF

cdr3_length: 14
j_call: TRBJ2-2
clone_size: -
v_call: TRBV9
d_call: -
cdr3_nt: TGTGCCAGCAGCCTCTCGACAGACCCCGGGGAGCTGTTTTTT
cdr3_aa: CASSLSTDPGELFF

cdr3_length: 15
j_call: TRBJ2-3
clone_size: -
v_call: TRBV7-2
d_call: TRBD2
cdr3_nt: TGTGCCAGCAGCTTGCCGGGACTAGGCACAGATACGCAGTATTTT
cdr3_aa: CASSLPGLGTDTQYF

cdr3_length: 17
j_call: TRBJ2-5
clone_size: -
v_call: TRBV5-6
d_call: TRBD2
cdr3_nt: TGTGCCAGCAGCTCTAAACTAAGCGGAGCGGGGGGAGAGACCCAGTACTTC
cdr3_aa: CASSSKLSGAGGETQYF

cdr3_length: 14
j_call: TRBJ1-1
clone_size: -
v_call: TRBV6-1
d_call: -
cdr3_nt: TGTGCCAGCACCCTACATCGCGGCAACACTGAAGCTTTCTTT
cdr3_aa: CASTLHRGNTEAFF

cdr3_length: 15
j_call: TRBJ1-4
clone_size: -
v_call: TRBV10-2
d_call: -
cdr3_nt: TGCGCCAGCAGTGAGTCAGTGGCCCCGGGGGAAAAACTGTTTTTT
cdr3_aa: CASSESVAPGEKLFF

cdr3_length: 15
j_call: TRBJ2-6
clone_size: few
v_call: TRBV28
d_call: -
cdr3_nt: TGTGCCAGCAGTTTATCGACAGCTGGGGCCAACGTCCTGACTTTC
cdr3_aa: CASSLSTAGANVLTF

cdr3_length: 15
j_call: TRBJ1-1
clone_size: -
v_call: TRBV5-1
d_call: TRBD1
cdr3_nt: TGCGCCAGCAGCTCCGGACAGGGGCTGAACACTGAAGCTTTCTTT
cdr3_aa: CASSSGQGLNTEAFF

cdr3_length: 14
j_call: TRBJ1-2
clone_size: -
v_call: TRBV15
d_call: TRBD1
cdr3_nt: TGTGCCACCAGCACGGACAGGGGGTACTATGGCTACACCTTC
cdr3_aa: CATSTDRGYYGYTF

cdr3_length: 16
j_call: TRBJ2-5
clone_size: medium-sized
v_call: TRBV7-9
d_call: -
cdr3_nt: TGTGCCAGCAGCCTTGTAGCGTCTGGAGCAGGGGAGACCCAGTACTTC
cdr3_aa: CASSLVASGAGETQYF

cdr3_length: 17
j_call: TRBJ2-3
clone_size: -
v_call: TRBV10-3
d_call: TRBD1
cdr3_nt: TGTGCCATCCCTATGGGACAGAATAGCAAAGGCACAGATACGCAGTATTTT
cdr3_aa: CAIPMGQNSKGTDTQYF

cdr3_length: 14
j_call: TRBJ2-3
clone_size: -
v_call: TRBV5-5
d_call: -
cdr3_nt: TGTGCCAGCAGCTTGGTCGGGAGAACAGATACGCAGTATTTT
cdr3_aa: CASSLVGRTDTQYF

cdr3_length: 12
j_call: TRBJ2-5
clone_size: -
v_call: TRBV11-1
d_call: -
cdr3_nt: TGTGCCAGCAGCCTACTGGGGGAGACCCAGTACTTC
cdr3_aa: CASSLLGETQYF

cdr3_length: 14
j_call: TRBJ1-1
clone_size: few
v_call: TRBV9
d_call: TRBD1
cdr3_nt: TGTGCCAGCAGCGAGGGACAGTTGAACACTGAAGCTTTCTTT
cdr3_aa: CASSEGQLNTEAFF

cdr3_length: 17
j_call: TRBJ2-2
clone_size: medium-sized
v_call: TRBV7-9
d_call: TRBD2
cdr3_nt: TGTGCCAGCAGCAAGGGACTAGCGGGAGGGTCTACCGGGGAGCTGTTTTTT
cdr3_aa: CASSKGLAGGSTGELFF

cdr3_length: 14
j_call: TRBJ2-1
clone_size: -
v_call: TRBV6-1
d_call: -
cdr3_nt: TGTGCCAGCATCAAACTATTTAGCGTGAATGAGCAGTTCTTC
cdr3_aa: CASIKLFSVNEQFF

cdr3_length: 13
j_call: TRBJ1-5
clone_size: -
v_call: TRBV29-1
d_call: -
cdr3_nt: TGCAGCGTTGCCCCCGGGAGTGATCAGCCCCAGCATTTT
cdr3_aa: CSVAPGSDQPQHF

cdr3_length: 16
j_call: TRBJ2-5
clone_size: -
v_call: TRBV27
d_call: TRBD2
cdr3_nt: TGTGCCAGCAGTGCCGGACTAGCGCGCTCGCTGGAGACCCAGTACTTC
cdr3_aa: CASSAGLARSLETQYF

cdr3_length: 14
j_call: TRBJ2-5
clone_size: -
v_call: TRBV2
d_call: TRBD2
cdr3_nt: TGTGCCAGCAGGAGACTAGCGGGAGGGGAGACCCAGTACTTC
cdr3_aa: CASRRLAGGETQYF

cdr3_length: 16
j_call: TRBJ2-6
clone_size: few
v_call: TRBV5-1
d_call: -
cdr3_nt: TGCGCCAGCAGCTTCGGGGGGCTAAGAGGGGCCAACGTCCTGACTTTC
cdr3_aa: CASSFGGLRGANVLTF

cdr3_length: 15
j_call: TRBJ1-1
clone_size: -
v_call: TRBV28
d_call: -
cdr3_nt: TGTGCCAGCAGTCCCATTGGGGGGAGGAACACTGAAGCTTTCTTT
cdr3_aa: CASSPIGGRNTEAFF

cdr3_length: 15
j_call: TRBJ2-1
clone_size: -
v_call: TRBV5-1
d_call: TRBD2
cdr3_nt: TGCGCCAGAAAGGATCGGCGGGAGCTGGGCAATGAGCAGTTCTTC
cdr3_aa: CARKDRRELGNEQFF

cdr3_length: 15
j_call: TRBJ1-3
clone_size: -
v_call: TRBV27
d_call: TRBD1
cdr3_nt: TGTGCCAGCAGTCGACAGGGAGGGCTAGAAAACACCATATATTTT
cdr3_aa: CASSRQGGLENTIYF

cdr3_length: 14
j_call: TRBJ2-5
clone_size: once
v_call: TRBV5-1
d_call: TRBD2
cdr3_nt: TGCGCCAGCAGCTCAGGGACTAGTGGTGAGACCCAGTACTTC
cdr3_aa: CASSSGTSGETQYF

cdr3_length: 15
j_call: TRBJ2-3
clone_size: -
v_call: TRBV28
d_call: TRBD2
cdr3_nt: TGTGCCAGTTTGGGGGGGACGAGGGGAACAGATACGCAGTATTTT
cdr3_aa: CASLGGTRGTDTQYF